The clone carrying this T cell receptor beta chain has a handful of counts. Antigen: not known. The data originate from a study of beta chain features in type 1 diabetes. Sorting that relied on CD45RO/CCR7/CD25/CD127/CD95/CD27 yielded CD4+ naive, central memory, regulatory and stem cell-like memory cells. This CDR3 is 12 amino acids long. Germline V gene data show CDR1 as MDHEN and CDR2 as SYDVKM. V lost 6 bases to trimming and J lost 4 bases, with 9 bases between them. As every portion of the isolated RNA was reverse transcribed, the sequencing read expressed TCRB transcripts. The method was immunoSEQ multiplex PCR; TCRdb's version includes in-frame clones alone and lacks a portion of them. Of 310,000 or so clones listed, 6.5% to 10% are singletons. Study-level results: Researchers report that Type 1 diabetes patients had moderately but significantly shorter TCRB CDR3s across all four CD4+ subsets. The study found fewer insertions and more deletions at VDJ junctions in type 1 diabetes patients. The naive, central memory and Treg TCRB repertoires showed an apparent similarity that was greater among patients than among healthy donors.

V is TRBV28 and J is TRBJ1-2; D is uncertain. This TCR was sampled from a young woman in good health. The sequenced sample consisted of central memory CD4+ T cells from blood. The CDR3 DNA sequence: TGTGCCAGCAGAAGACAACGCTATGGCTACACCTTC. This sequence encodes CASRRQRYGYTF.